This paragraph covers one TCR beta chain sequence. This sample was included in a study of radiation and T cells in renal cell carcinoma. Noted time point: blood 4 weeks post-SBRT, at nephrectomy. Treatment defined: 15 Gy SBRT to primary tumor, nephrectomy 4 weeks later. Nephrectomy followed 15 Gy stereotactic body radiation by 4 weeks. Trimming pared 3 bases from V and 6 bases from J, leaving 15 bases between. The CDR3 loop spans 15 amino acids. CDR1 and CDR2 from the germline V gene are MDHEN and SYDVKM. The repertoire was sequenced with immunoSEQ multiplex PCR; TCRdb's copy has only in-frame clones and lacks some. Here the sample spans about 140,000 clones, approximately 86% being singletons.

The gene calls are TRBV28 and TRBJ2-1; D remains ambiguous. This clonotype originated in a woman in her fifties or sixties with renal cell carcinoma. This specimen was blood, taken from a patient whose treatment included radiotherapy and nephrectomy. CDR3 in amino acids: CASSFLTAEANEQFF. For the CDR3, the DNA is TGTGCCAGCAGTTTTTTGACCGCGGAAGCCAATGAGCAGTTCTTC.